Listed below are T cell receptor beta chains from one sample, sequenced in a study of technical replicates of blood from several donors. Assay: immunoSEQ multiplex PCR; the TCRdb copy retains only in-frame clones and omits some. The data hold about 69,000 clones, with over 70% observed a single time. Sequencing was done on a sample of PBMCs. Source of these receptors: a human donor in good health. Some clones in this sample may be carry-over from other donors' samples. Both conserved end residues are trimmed from each CDR3.

V: TRBV6-5; CDR3: ASSYASGYNEQF
V: TRBV29-1; CDR3: SVEEPLSRGSTGELF
V: TRBV19; CDR3: ASSISGNTIY
V: TRBV10-3; CDR3: AISASTDTQY
V: TRBV30; CDR3: AWAAGRSTDTQY
V: TRBV7-6; CDR3: ASSLPGPNQPQH
V: TRBV15; CDR3: ATSRDSGSGAF
V: TRBV7-9; CDR3: ASSLTSGGYGYT
V: TRBV23-1; CDR3: ASSHQWASPDSNQPQH
V: TRBV19; CDR3: ASSVSSSYEQY
V: TRBV15; CDR3: ATSRGSRGANEQY
V: TRBV30; CDR3: AWSGSGTQY
V: TRBV7-2; CDR3: ASSLNRAYEQY
V: TRBV7-9; CDR3: ASSWGQTGSTGELF
V: TRBV7-9; CDR3: ASSLGLAGEHEQY
V: TRBV6-6; CDR3: ASSPPNSNQPQH
V: TRBV9; CDR3: ASSVGDMATYEQY
V: TRBV12-5; CDR3: ASGLSPRTQY
V: TRBV7-9; CDR3: ASSKRQGMPEAF
V: TRBV6-4; CDR3: ASSDLPQDTQY
V: TRBV5-4; CDR3: ASSSWTGKDGELF
V: TRBV6-1; CDR3: ASPTWAGANVLT
V: TRBV9; CDR3: ASSVGGSGRAIYEQY
V: TRBV19; CDR3: ARTDHHGGTSWNYT
V: TRBV6-4; CDR3: ASSDSAGAGELF
V: TRBV30; CDR3: AWTSGAYEQY
V: TRBV12-5; CDR3: ASGLDRNTGELF
V: TRBV18; CDR3: ASSPLTLRIPGSGANVLT
V: TRBV19; CDR3: ASSVLSTGELF
V: TRBV2; CDR3: ASSPFLAGQETQY
V: TRBV7-8; CDR3: ASSLVAAGGPDTQY
V: TRBV7-2; CDR3: ASSLVKGPSYGYT
V: TRBV9; CDR3: ASSRRDKTNYGYT
V: TRBV19; CDR3: ASSAQGASYNEQF
V: TRBV6-6; CDR3: ASSYFLAGGPGELF
V: TRBV19; CDR3: ASSIGTGINYGYT